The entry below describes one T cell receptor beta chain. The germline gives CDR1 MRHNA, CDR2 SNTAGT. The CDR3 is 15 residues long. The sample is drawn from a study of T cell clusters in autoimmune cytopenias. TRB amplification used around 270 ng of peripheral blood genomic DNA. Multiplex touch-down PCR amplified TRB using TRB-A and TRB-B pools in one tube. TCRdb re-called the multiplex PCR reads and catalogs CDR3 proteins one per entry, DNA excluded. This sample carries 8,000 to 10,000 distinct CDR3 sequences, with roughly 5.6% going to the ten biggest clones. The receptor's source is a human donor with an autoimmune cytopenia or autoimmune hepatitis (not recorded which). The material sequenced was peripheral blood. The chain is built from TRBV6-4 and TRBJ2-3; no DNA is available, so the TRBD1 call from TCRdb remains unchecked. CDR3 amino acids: CASSSHGGATDTQYF.